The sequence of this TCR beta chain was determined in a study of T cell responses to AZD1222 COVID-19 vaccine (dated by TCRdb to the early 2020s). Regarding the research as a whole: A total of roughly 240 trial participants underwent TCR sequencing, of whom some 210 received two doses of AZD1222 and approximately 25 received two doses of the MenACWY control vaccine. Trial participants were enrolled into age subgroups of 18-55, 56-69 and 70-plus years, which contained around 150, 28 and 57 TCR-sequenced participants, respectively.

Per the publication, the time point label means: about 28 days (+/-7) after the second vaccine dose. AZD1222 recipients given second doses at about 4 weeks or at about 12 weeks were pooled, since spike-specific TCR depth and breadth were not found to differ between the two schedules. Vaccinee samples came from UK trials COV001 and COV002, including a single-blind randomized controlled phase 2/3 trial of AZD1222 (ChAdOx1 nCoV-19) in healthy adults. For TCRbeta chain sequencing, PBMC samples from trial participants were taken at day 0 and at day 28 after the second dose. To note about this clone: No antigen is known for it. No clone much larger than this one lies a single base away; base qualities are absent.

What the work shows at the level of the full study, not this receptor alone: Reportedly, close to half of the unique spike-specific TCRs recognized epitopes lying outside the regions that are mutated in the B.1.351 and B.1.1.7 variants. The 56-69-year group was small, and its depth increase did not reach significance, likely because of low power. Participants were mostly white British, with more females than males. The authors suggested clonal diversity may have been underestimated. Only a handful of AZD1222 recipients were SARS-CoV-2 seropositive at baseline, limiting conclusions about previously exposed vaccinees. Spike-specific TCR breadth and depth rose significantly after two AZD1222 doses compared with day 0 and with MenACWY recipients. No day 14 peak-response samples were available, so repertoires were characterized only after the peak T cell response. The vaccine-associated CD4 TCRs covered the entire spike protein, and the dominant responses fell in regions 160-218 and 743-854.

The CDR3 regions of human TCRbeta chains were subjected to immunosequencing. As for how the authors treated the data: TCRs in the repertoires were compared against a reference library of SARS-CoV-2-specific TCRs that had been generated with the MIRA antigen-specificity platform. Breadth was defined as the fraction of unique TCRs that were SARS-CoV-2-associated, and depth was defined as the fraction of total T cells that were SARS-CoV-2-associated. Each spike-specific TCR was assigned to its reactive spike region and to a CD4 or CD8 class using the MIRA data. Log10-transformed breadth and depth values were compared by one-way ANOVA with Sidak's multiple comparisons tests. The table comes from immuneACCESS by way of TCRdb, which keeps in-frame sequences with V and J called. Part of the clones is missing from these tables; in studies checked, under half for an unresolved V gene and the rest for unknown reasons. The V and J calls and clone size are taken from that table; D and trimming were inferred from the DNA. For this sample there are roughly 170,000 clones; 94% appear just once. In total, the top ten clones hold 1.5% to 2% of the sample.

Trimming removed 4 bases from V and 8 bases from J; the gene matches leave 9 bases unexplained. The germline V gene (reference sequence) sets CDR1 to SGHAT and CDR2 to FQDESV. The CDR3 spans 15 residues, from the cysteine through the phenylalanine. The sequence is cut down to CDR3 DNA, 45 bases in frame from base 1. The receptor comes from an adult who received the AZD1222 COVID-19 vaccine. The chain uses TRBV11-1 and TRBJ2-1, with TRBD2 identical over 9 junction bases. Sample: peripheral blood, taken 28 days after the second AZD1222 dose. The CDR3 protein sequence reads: CASSYDLAGPDEQFF. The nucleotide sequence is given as TGTGCCAGCAGCTATGACCTAGCGGGACCCGATGAGCAGTTCTTC.